The T cell receptor beta chain under discussion was sequenced for a study of blood T cells in healthy people across ages (dated by TCRdb to between 2014 and 2016). Some background on the complete study: In model experiments, template switching captured roughly one uniquely barcoded TCR beta cDNA molecule for every two T cells. Using deep sequencing normalized with unique cDNA molecular identifiers, the study measured how TCR beta repertoire diversity changes with age. The donors were divided into four age groups: young (average about 16 years), middle-aged (about 41), aged (approximately 62) and long-lived (roughly 88). To avoid experimental bias, donors of different ages were spread randomly across the sequencing lanes. The study analyzed two additional independent replicas of 1 million unique cDNA reads from the same blood draw for two donors, one aged 18 to 29 and one aged 80 or older. Broad study findings and their caveats: The percentage of naive T cells measured by flow cytometry correlated strongly with observed TCR beta diversity. Because profiling used bulk unsorted PBMCs, naive and antigen-experienced compartments could not be compared conclusively. The CMV infection status of donors was not known, potentially confounding age-related changes in expanded clonotypes. Total diversity estimates from one million sequenced T cells were considered lower bounds and underestimates. Compared with the aged group, the long-lived group had more naive CD4+ T cells, fewer expanded clones and increased TCR diversity, suggesting age selection. As age increased, observed TCR beta diversity per million T cells dropped in a roughly linear way, and a significant reduction was already evident by age about 40.

The library was built by means of 5' RACE. These reads were obtained on an Illumina HiSeq 2500. A second PCR of roughly 6 to 12 cycles was performed with a sample-barcoded 5' primer and a J-beta primer mix. A template-switch 5' adaptor carrying 12 random nucleotides introduced a unique molecular identifier onto each TCR beta cDNA molecule. Each sample yielded at least 2.5 million CDR3-containing paired-end reads. First-strand cDNA was synthesized from all RNA with the Mint cDNA synthesis kit, primed by a TRBC-specific oligonucleotide. All cDNA was treated with uracil-DNA glycosylase and then went through a first 18-cycle PCR with the universal primers M1SS and BC2_uni_R. The original methods were these. For normalization, 1 million high-quality reads were randomly selected from each sample, with every read carrying a distinct molecular identifier. Instead of being binned into consensus sequences, reads with shared molecular identifiers were discarded. MiTCR, set to a Q25 quality threshold and the strictest error-elimination algorithm, was used for CDR3 identification, clonotype clustering and error correction. A nonparametric unseen species model with Euler transformation was used to estimate a lower bound on total TCR beta diversity. TCRdb reanalyzed the raw reads on its own, using fastp at Q25 for trimming and MiXCR for clone calling, and kept in-frame beta chains. CDR3 protein duplicates are merged, each entry listing the most common genes and DNA. TCRdb's processing, not the authors' own work, is the source of the V and J calls. This sample lists 1.5 million to 2 million distinct CDR3 sequences; about 28% were detected once. Approximately 7.7% of the sample rests with the top ten.

There are many counts of this clonotype. Its antigen has not been determined. No much larger clone exists at a distance of one base, and base qualities are not known. The 40 or so donors, aged about 6 to 100 years, were systemically healthy Caucasian individuals from Russia. Each donor gave ten milliliters of peripheral blood, drawn into EDTA-treated Vacutainer tubes. PBMCs were isolated by Ficoll-Paque density-gradient centrifugation, with at least 7 million obtained per sample. Total RNA was extracted from PBMCs with Trizol reagent, with at least 6 micrograms obtained per sample. The percentages of naive CD45RAhigh/CD27high T cells were determined by flow cytometry on a PBMC aliquot from every donor. The sample consisted of blood. The clonotype comes from a woman between 25 and 40 years old in good health.

The CDR3 region: CASSPRLGDNEQFF. The nucleotide sequence is given as TGCGCCAGCAGCCCCCGCTTGGGGGACAATGAGCAGTTCTTC. Recombination linked TRBV5-1 to TRBJ2-1, with the D gene tentatively TRBD1 or TRBD2, based on 5 matching bases in each. The CDR3 holds 14 amino acids from the cysteine to the phenylalanine. Only the CDR3 region is kept as DNA, spanning 42 bases read in frame from base 1. The germline V gene sets CDR1 to SGHRS and CDR2 to YFSETQ. The V end loses 4 bases and the J end loses 5 bases, and a stretch of 13 bases separates them.